The 21 T cell receptor beta chains below all came from one sample that was sequenced in a study of control samples from healthy donors and cancer patients. Sequencing was performed with immunoSEQ multiplex PCR; in TCRdb, only in-frame clones are kept and a portion is missing. The table includes around 110,000 clones, 80% to 90% detected once. Material for sequencing was PBMCs. The receptors originated from a woman aged 50 to 60 with colorectal cancer.

The chain employs TRBV7-3 and TRBJ1-3; D is unclear. This CDR3 has 13 amino acids. The germline gives CDR1 SGHTA, CDR2 FQGTGA. The ends were cut back, 2 bases at V and 10 bases at J, with 12 bases in the middle. CDR3 amino acids: CASSLSSAGTIYF. Here the CDR3 DNA reads TGTGCCAGCAGCTTATCGTCGGCGGGGACCATATATTTT.

The chain has TRBV6-5 and TRBJ1-5; D is possibly TRBD1 (5 bases). Deletions cut 6 bases from V and 7 bases from J, with 19 bases between. This CDR3 region has 15 residues. Germline V gene sequence: CDR1 MNHEY, CDR2 SVGAGI. CDR3 sequence: CASRMARVGTQPQHF. CDR3 DNA sequence: TGTGCCAGCAGAATGGCCCGTGTGGGGACCCAGCCCCAGCATTTT.

The V and J genes are TRBV9 and TRBJ2-7, with D possibly matching TRBD2 (6 bases). V lost 0 bases and J 3 bases, leaving 10 bases between the germline ends. The CDR3 has 14 residues. Germline V gene sequence: CDR1 SGDLS, CDR2 YYNGEE. The CDR3 reads CASSVGLESYEQYF. In DNA form, the CDR3 reads TGTGCCAGCAGCGTAGGACTAGAAAGCTACGAGCAGTACTTC. Supplemented by reference TRBV9 and TRBJ2-7, the full variable domain reads DSGVTQTPKHLITATGQRVTLRCSPRSGDLSVYWYQQSLDQGLQFLIQYYNGEERAKGNILERFSAQQFPDLHSELNLSSLELGDSALYFCASSVGLESYEQYFGPGTRLTVT.

The rearrangement uses TRBV7-9 and TRBJ1-6; D is uncertain. Trimming pared 5 bases from V and 14 bases from J, leaving 16 bases between. The CDR3 is 13 amino acids. Germline V gene lookup returns CDR1 SEHNR and CDR2 FQNEAQ (reference sequence). As DNA, the CDR3 is TGTGCCAGCAGCCCCGGGGTTGTGGTGGCCCTCCACTTT. Residues: CASSPGVVVALHF.

J is TRBJ1-2 and V is TRBV12-3 or TRBV12-4; 8 bases map to TRBD1. The CDR3 has 13 amino acids. The V and J ends lost 6 bases and 7 bases, in that order; junction bases with no gene match: 7. In DNA form, the CDR3 reads TGTGCCAGCAGGTCGACAGGGGAGAGTGGCTACACCTTC. It specifies CASRSTGESGYTF.

This sequence joins TRBV7-9 and TRBJ1-1; no definite D call. This CDR3 has 14 residues. The germline V gene encodes CDR1 SEHNR and CDR2 FQNEAQ (reference sequence). V lost 3 bases, J lost 2 bases, and 10 bases lay in between. Here the CDR3 DNA reads TGTGCCAGCAGCTTTCGCCGGGGAAACACTGAAGCTTTCTTT. Translation: CASSFRRGNTEAFF.

The rearrangement joins TRBV30 to TRBJ2-5, with 8 bases identical to TRBD2. The CDR3 extends over 15 amino acids. CDR1 GTSNPN and CDR2 SVGIG come from the germline V gene (reference sequence). Trimming removed 0 bases from V and 5 bases from J; junction bases left unmatched: 8. The CDR3 loop reads CAWSVAGVLGETQYF. Written as DNA, the CDR3 is TGTGCCTGGAGTGTAGCGGGGGTACTAGGTGAGACCCAGTACTTC. Full variable domain (missing parts from reference TRBV30 and TRBJ2-5): SQTIHQWPATLVQPVGSPLSLECTVEGTSNPNLYWYRQAAGRGLQLLFYSVGIGQISSEVPQNLSASRPQDRQFILSSKKLLLSDSGFYLCAWSVAGVLGETQYFGPGTRLLVL.

This chain connects TRBV9 to TRBJ2-1; no definite D call. Germline V gene lookup returns CDR1 SGDLS and CDR2 YYNGEE. The CDR3 loop spans 15 amino acids. Trimming left V 2 bases short and J 5 bases short, with 14 bases between. The CDR3 coding sequence is TGTGCCAGCAGCGTTCGGTCCCTAGGAGACAATGAGCAGTTCTTC. This gives the protein CASSVRSLGDNEQFF. Looking up the rest from reference TRBV9 and TRBJ2-1 gives the full variable domain: DSGVTQTPKHLITATGQRVTLRCSPRSGDLSVYWYQQSLDQGLQFLIQYYNGEERAKGNILERFSAQQFPDLHSELNLSSLELGDSALYFCASSVRSLGDNEQFFGPGTRLTVL.

This clone was observed a handful of times. The chain recombines TRBV5-1 with TRBJ2-1; D is perhaps TRBD1 (6 bases). V was clipped by 3 bases and J by 0 bases, with 13 bases between them. This CDR3 has 16 residues. Germline assignment: CDR1 SGHRS and CDR2 YFSETQ. The DNA of the CDR3 is TGCGCCAGCAGCTGGGAACAGGGAGTCTCCTACAATGAGCAGTTCTTC. Translated: CASSWEQGVSYNEQFF.

This clone was counted once. This sequence joins TRBV11-2 and TRBJ1-3; 8 bases line up with TRBD1. The CDR3 runs to 14 residues. V lost 4 bases and J lost 4; bases outside the gene matches: 3. Germline assignment: CDR1 SGHAT and CDR2 FQNNGV. This chain's CDR3 is CASSSTGEGNTIYF. In DNA, the CDR3 is TGTGCCAGCAGCTCGACAGGGGAGGGAAACACCATATATTTT.

This clone was seen once. The V call is TRBV19, the J call TRBJ2-3, with D perhaps assigned TRBD1 or TRBD2 (6 bases each). CDR3 length: 13 residues. Trimming took 1 base from V and 7 from J, leaving 9 bases between them. From germline, CDR1 is LNHDA and CDR2 SQIVND (reference sequence). The CDR3 loop is CASSIGRGNTQYF. CDR3 in DNA: TGTGCCAGTAGTATAGGGAGGGGGAATACGCAGTATTTT.

This sequence joins TRBV28 and TRBJ1-2, with 7 bases fitting TRBD1. The CDR3 runs 15 residues. CDR1 is MDHEN and CDR2 is SYDVKM in the germline V gene. J lost 6 bases, V lost 6 bases, and 13 bases had no gene match. Here the CDR3 reads CASSYGTVEKDGYTF. CDR3 sequence (DNA): TGTGCCAGCAGCTACGGGACAGTAGAGAAGGATGGCTACACCTTC.

The chain joins TRBV6-6 to TRBJ2-2; possible D gene TRBD1, 6 bases. Germline V lookup: CDR1 MNHNY, CDR2 SVGAGI (reference sequence). The CDR3 covers 14 residues. The V and J ends lost 2 bases and 4 bases respectively, with 8 bases between them. The CDR3, as DNA: TGTGCCAGCAGTTACGCAGGGGTCACCGGGGAGCTGTTTTTT. Translated, it gives CASSYAGVTGELFF.

The chain joins TRBV7-3 to TRBJ2-2; 7 nucleotides line up with TRBD1. This CDR3 is built from 16 residues. J lost 3 bases, V lost 2 bases, and 6 bases had no gene match. Germline V gene sequence: CDR1 SGHTA, CDR2 FQGTGA. The CDR3 sequence: CASSLWDSLDTGELFF. CDR3 sequence (DNA): TGTGCCAGCAGCTTATGGGACAGCCTGGACACCGGGGAGCTGTTTTTT.

Turning to this clone: Other nucleotide sequences in the sample specify the same CDR3. The chain has TRBV29-1 and TRBJ2-5; 7 bases are shared with TRBD1. Germline CDR1 SQVTM, CDR2 ANQGSEA. This CDR3 contains 12 residues. Germline trimming cut 7 bases from V and 2 bases from J; bases unmatched to any gene: 4. CDR3 loop: CSAGQEQETQYF. CDR3 coding DNA: TGCAGCGCTGGACAGGAACAAGAGACCCAGTACTTC. The full variable domain, its missing parts supplied by reference TRBV29-1 and TRBJ2-5, is SAVISQKPSRDICQRGTSLTIQCQVDSQVTMMFWYRQQPGQSLTLIATANQGSEATYESGFVIDKFPISRPNLTFSTLTVSNMSPEDSSIYLCSAGQEQETQYFGPGTRLLVL.

The chain employs TRBV19 and TRBJ1-2; possible D gene TRBD1, 6 bases. CDR1 LNHDA and CDR2 SQIVND come from the germline V gene (reference sequence). The CDR3 has 16 amino acids. Trimming stripped 4 bases from V and 2 bases from J, with 17 bases between. The CDR3, as DNA: TGTGCCAGTAGTAGGAGGCAAAGGGGGAAAAACTATGGCTACACCTTC. Its translation is CASSRRQRGKNYGYTF.

The chain carries TRBV12-5 and TRBJ2-7, with D possibly TRBD1 on 6 matching bases. The CDR3 sequence is 14 residues long. The germline CDR1 and CDR2 sequences are LGHNT and FRNRAP. Trimming left V 3 bases short and J 3 bases short, with 12 bases between. CDR3 in amino acids: CASGLLGAGYEQYF. The CDR3 nucleotides read TGTGCTAGTGGTTTACTGGGGGCTGGCTACGAGCAGTACTTC.

This chain links TRBV7-8 with TRBJ1-1, with a possible D match to TRBD1 (5 bases). From germline, CDR1 is SGHVS and CDR2 FQNEAQ. The V and J ends lost 7 bases and 1 base respectively, with 10 bases between them. The CDR3 spans 13 residues. Written as DNA, the CDR3 is TGTGCCAGCATGGGACGTTCGAACACTGAAGCTTTCTTT. It is translated as CASMGRSNTEAFF.

This sequence joins TRBV18 and TRBJ1-1; D unclear. This CDR3 has 16 residues. Trimming took 0 bases from V and 2 from J, leaving 13 bases between them. Germline V lookup: CDR1 KGHSH, CDR2 LQKENI. CDR3 sequence (DNA): TGTGCCAGCTCACCACCGAGTCCAGGAACAAACACTGAAGCTTTCTTT. Its protein product is CASSPPSPGTNTEAFF.

This chain joins TRBV19 and TRBJ2-7; D is unresolved. Trimming pared 4 bases from V and 3 bases from J, leaving 7 bases between. The CDR3 is 12 amino acids. CDR1 is LNHDA, CDR2 SQIVND, per germline (reference sequence). The CDR3 reads CASSNSNYEQYF. The CDR3 coding sequence is TGTGCCAGTAGTAATTCTAACTACGAGCAGTACTTC.

This clone appeared a single time. The genes are TRBV6-5 and TRBJ2-2; 7 positions match TRBD1. The CDR3 runs to 14 residues. After removal of 6 bases from V and 5 bases from J, the junction contained 6 bases not matched to a gene. Looked up from germline, CDR1 is MNHEY and CDR2 is SVGAGI. The CDR3 coding sequence is TGTGCCAGCAGGGGACAGTTTTCTACCGGGGAGCTGTTTTTT. Translation gives CASRGQFSTGELFF.